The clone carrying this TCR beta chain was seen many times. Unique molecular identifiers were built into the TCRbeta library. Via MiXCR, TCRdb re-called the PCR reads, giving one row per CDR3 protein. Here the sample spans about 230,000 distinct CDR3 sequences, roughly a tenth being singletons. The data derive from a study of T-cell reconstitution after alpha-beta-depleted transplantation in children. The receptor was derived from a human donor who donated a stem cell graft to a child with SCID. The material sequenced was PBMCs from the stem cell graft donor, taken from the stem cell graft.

The DNA for the CDR3 is TGCAGTGCTAGAGATTTGGCAGGCTCTGGAAACACCATATATTTT. Protein: CSARDLAGSGNTIYF. The V gene is TRBV20-1, the J gene TRBJ1-3; D is uncertain. With 0 bases removed from V and 0 bases from J, the gap between germline ends came to 9 bases. Germline CDR1 DFQATT, CDR2 SNEGSKA (reference sequence). This CDR3 is built from 15 residues.